This entry lists 7 T cell receptor beta chains sequenced from one sample in a study of T-cell reconstitution after alpha-beta-depleted transplantation in children. Unique molecular identifiers were built into the TCRbeta library. TCRdb reanalysed the PCR reads using MiXCR and keeps one entry per CDR3 protein. The sample has 250,000 to 400,000 distinct CDR3 sequences, 23% seen once; the top ten hold about 10%. The specimen comprised PBMCs, mostly from graft donor cells, sampled 180 days after TCRalphabeta/CD19-depleted stem cell transplant. The receptors here all came from a male patient younger than 18 who had a stem cell transplant for acute lymphoblastic leukemia, so the T cells may come from the graft donor.

This clonotype was seen a few times. This rearrangement joins TRBV6-5 to TRBJ2-7; 7 bases are a match to TRBD1. Germline trimming cut 3 bases from V and 3 bases from J; bases unmatched to any gene: 5. The germline CDR1 and CDR2 sequences are MNHEY and SVGAGI. The CDR3 is 14 amino acids. The DNA for the CDR3 is TGTGCCAGCAGTTATCGACAGGGAAACTACGAGCAGTACTTC. Amino acids: CASSYRQGNYEQYF.

CDR3 region: CASSLGGGRTEAFF. The CDR3 nucleotides are TGTGCCAGCAGCTTAGGCGGAGGGCGGACTGAAGCTTTCTTT. The chain has TRBV11-3 and TRBJ1-1; D is unclear. Trimming stripped 1 base from V and 5 bases from J, with 11 bases between. CDR1 SGHNT and CDR2 YENEEA come from the germline V gene. The CDR3 runs 14 residues.

This clonotype was detected a few times. This sequence joins TRBV5-6 and TRBJ2-5; 7 positions agree with TRBD1. V trimming: 0 bases; J trimming: 5 bases; junction bases outside the gene matches: 7. Germline values: CDR1 SGHDT, CDR2 YYEEEE. The CDR3 runs 15 residues. CDR3 bases: TGTGCCAGCAGCTTGGTACAGGGGCGAAGGGAGACCCAGTACTTC. It is translated as CASSLVQGRRETQYF.

This clonotype was detected only a few times. CDR3 nucleotides: TGCAGTGCTTCCACAGGGGGCCCGACTGAAAAACTGTTTTTT. Translated: CSASTGGPTEKLFF. The V gene is TRBV20-1, the J gene TRBJ1-4; 9 bases align to TRBD1. Trimming took 5 bases from V and 7 from J; bases not matched to a gene: 8. This CDR3 is built from 14 residues. Germline CDR1 DFQATT, CDR2 SNEGSKA (reference sequence).

A few counts support this clonotype. The CDR3 is CATSDGGQGARSYEQYF. Here the CDR3 DNA reads TGTGCCACCAGTGACGGGGGACAGGGGGCTAGGTCCTACGAGCAGTACTTC. This rearrangement joins TRBV24-1 to TRBJ2-7, with 12 positions matching TRBD1. Germline trimming cut 4 bases from V and 1 base from J; bases unmatched to any gene: 7. The CDR3 sequence is 17 residues long. Germline V CDR1 and CDR2: KGHDR, SFDVKD.

This clonotype was observed a few times. The rearrangement uses TRBV18 and TRBJ2-1, with 13 nucleotides matching TRBD2. The V gene end was trimmed by 4 bases and the J gene end by 6 bases; junction bases not matched to a gene: 6. Germline CDR1 and CDR2: KGHSH and LQKENI. The CDR3 loop spans 16 amino acids. DNA for the CDR3: TGTGCCAGCTCACTTGCGGGACTAGCGGGAATCAATGAGCAGTTCTTC. Residues: CASSLAGLAGINEQFF. The complete variable domain, with remaining parts taken from reference TRBV18 and TRBJ2-1, reads NAGVMQNPRHLVRRRGQEARLRCSPMKGHSHVYWYRQLPEEGLKFMVYLQKENIIDESGMPKERFSAEFPKEGPSILRIQQVVRGDSAAYFCASSLAGLAGINEQFFGPGTRLTVL.

This clonotype has a handful of counts. This chain uses TRBV27 with TRBJ2-1; D may be TRBD2 (6 bases). This CDR3 has 16 residues. Looked up from germline, CDR1 is MNHEY and CDR2 is SMNVEV (reference sequence). Trimming cost V 6 bases and J 3 bases, with 18 bases left between them. The CDR3 loop reads CASRALASINYNEQFF. DNA of the CDR3: TGTGCCAGCAGGGCCCTAGCGAGCATTAACTACAATGAGCAGTTCTTC.